A selection of T cell receptor beta chains follows, all from one sample in a study of CD8+ T cells in alopecia areata. Method: immunoSEQ multiplex PCR; TCRdb's copy keeps in-frame clones and lacks some. This table holds fewer than 250,000 clones, roughly three fifths found once. The sample in question was CD4+ T cells sorted from blood, obtained at week 4, from a patient treated with tofacitinib. These receptors came from a human donor with alopecia areata. Both conserved end residues are part of each CDR3. The order of the fields is clone size, J gene, D gene, V gene, CDR3 protein, CDR3 DNA. D genes are given only for firm matches. The size field is filled for only some rows; it gives once, few, many or a size class.

NA | TRBJ2-7 | NA | TRBV15 | CATSRGAAAYEQYF | TGTGCCACCAGCAGAGGGGCGGCCGCCTACGAGCAGTACTTC
NA | TRBJ2-7 | NA | TRBV19 | CASTPTSSSYEQYF | TGTGCCAGTACCCCCACAAGTTCATCCTACGAGCAGTACTTC
few | TRBJ2-1 | TRBD1 | TRBV29-1 | CSVPGQGWEQFF | TGCAGCGTCCCCGGACAGGGATGGGAGCAGTTCTTC
medium-sized | TRBJ2-2 | NA | TRBV7-2 | CASSLDQTGELFF | TGTGCCAGCAGCTTAGATCAGACCGGGGAGCTGTTTTTT
NA | TRBJ2-7 | NA | TRBV7-2 | CASSSRGRQAYEQYF | TGTGCCAGCAGCTCCCGAGGTCGACAGGCCTACGAGCAGTACTTC
NA | TRBJ1-1 | NA | TRBV29-1 | CSVDGQTNTEAFF | TGCAGCGTTGATGGACAGACGAACACTGAAGCTTTCTTT
NA | TRBJ2-7 | NA | TRBV6-5 | CASSYSRRDYEQYF | TGTGCCAGCAGTTACTCACGTCGGGACTACGAGCAGTACTTC
NA | TRBJ2-7 | NA | TRBV30 | CAWSTGSYEQYF | TGTGCCTGGAGCACAGGGTCCTACGAGCAGTACTTC
NA | TRBJ2-2 | NA | TRBV5-6 | CASSLIRVRELFF | TGTGCCAGCAGCTTGATCCGGGTGCGGGAGCTGTTTTTT
NA | TRBJ2-7 | NA | TRBV11-2 | CASSSYREQYF | TGTGCCAGCAGCTCGTACAGAGAGCAGTACTTC
few | TRBJ2-2 | NA | TRBV6-5 | CASSYLPENTGELFF | TGTGCCAGCAGTTACTTACCAGAGAACACCGGGGAGCTGTTTTTT
NA | TRBJ2-4 | NA | TRBV6-5 | CASASERGGIQYF | TGTGCCAGCGCTTCTGAGAGGGGGGGCATTCAGTACTTC
NA | TRBJ2-7 | NA | TRBV28 | CASSRQEPYEQYF | TGTGCCAGCAGCCGACAGGAGCCATACGAGCAGTACTTC
NA | TRBJ2-1 | NA | TRBV30 | CAWSLNNEQFF | TGTGCCTGGAGTTTGAACAATGAGCAGTTCTTC
NA | TRBJ2-7 | NA | TRBV29-1 | CSVSSRQLDGEQYF | TGCAGCGTTTCGTCCCGCCAGTTAGACGGCGAGCAGTACTTC
few | TRBJ2-4 | NA | TRBV28 | CASSEQENIQYF | TGTGCCAGCAGTGAGCAAGAAAACATTCAGTACTTC
NA | TRBJ1-3 | NA | TRBV6-5 | CASSYDRYSGNTIYF | TGTGCCAGCAGTTACGACAGATACTCTGGAAACACCATATATTTT
NA | TRBJ1-5 | NA | TRBV29-1 | CSVEVGGNQPQHF | TGCAGCGTTGAAGTAGGAGGCAATCAGCCCCAGCATTTT
NA | TRBJ2-7 | TRBD1 | TRBV7-9 | CASSKGQSSYEQYF | TGTGCCAGCAGTAAGGGACAGAGCTCCTACGAGCAGTACTTC
NA | TRBJ1-2 | NA | TRBV29-1 | CSVRLGGYTF | TGCAGCGTTCGCCTGGGGGGCTACACCTTC
NA | TRBJ2-2 | NA | TRBV2 | CASSVSNTGELFF | TGTGCCAGCAGTGTCTCGAACACCGGGGAGCTGTTTTTT
once | TRBJ2-7 | NA | TRBV7-9 | CASSLATGLEQYF | TGTGCCAGCAGCTTGGCGACAGGATTAGAGCAGTACTTC
NA | TRBJ2-3 | NA | TRBV29-1 | CSVCRTSTDTQYF | TGCAGCGTTTGTCGGACTAGCACAGATACGCAGTATTTT
NA | TRBJ1-2 | TRBD1 | TRBV7-8 | CASSSFTGDNGYTF | TGTGCCAGCAGCTCTTTTACAGGGGACAATGGCTACACCTTC
NA | TRBJ1-5 | NA | TRBV29-1 | CSVGADQPQHF | TGCAGCGTTGGGGCCGATCAGCCCCAGCATTTT
NA | TRBJ2-1 | TRBD2 | TRBV7-9 | CASSSTPRVAGVYEQFF | TGTGCCAGCAGCTCTACCCCTAGGGTAGCGGGAGTTTATGAGCAGTTCTTC
few | TRBJ1-2 | TRBD1 | TRBV29-1 | CSVDRGGNYGYTF | TGCAGCGTGGACAGGGGTGGTAACTATGGCTACACCTTC
few | TRBJ1-5 | TRBD1 | TRBV2 | CASREQGAGNQPQHF | TGTGCCAGCAGGGAACAGGGGGCAGGCAATCAGCCCCAGCATTTT
NA | TRBJ2-3 | NA | TRBV2 | CASSPSTDTQYF | TGTGCCAGCAGTCCTAGCACAGATACGCAGTATTTT
once | TRBJ1-5 | NA | TRBV18 | CASSPTRNQPQHF | TGTGCCAGCTCACCCACAAGAAATCAGCCCCAGCATTTT
NA | TRBJ2-5 | TRBD1 | TRBV7-2 | CASSHWDRGGQETQYF | TGTGCCAGCAGCCACTGGGACAGGGGTGGCCAAGAGACCCAGTACTTC
once | TRBJ2-6 | TRBD1 | TRBV5-4 | CASRPGQGARAGANVLTF | TGTGCCAGCAGGCCGGGACAGGGGGCAAGGGCTGGGGCCAACGTCCTGACTTTC
NA | TRBJ1-1 | NA | TRBV5-1 | CASSLDRDREAFF | TGCGCCAGCAGCTTGGACAGGGACCGAGAAGCTTTCTTT
NA | TRBJ2-7 | TRBD1 | TRBV27 | CASSSPRTGLYEQYF | TGTGCCAGCAGCTCACCTCGGACAGGGCTTTACGAGCAGTACTTC
NA | TRBJ1-2 | NA | TRBV10-3 | CAISSQGGYGYTF | TGTGCCATCAGCTCGCAGGGCGGCTATGGCTACACCTTC
few | TRBJ2-2 | NA | TRBV11-1 | CASSFMGELFF | TGTGCCAGCAGCTTCATGGGGGAGCTGTTTTTT
NA | TRBJ2-1 | NA | TRBV4-3 | CASSEGEQFF | TGCGCCAGCAGCGAGGGGGAGCAGTTCTTC
few | TRBJ1-2 | TRBD1 | TRBV7-8 | CASSPDRDYGYTF | TGTGCCAGTTCACCCGACAGGGACTATGGCTACACCTTC
NA | TRBJ1-1 | NA | TRBV29-1 | CSSIEGSVTEAFF | TGCAGCTCAATTGAGGGGTCGGTAACTGAAGCTTTCTTT
once | TRBJ2-7 | NA | TRBV28 | CASNRGFGEQYF | TGTGCCAGCAATAGGGGTTTCGGGGAGCAGTACTTC
few | TRBJ2-3 | NA | TRBV18 | CASSPSLAADTQYF | TGTGCCAGCTCACCGTCCCTAGCCGCAGATACGCAGTATTTT
NA | TRBJ1-4 | NA | TRBV2 | CASERGVVGKLFF | TGTGCCAGCGAGAGAGGAGTGGTTGGAAAACTGTTTTTT
NA | TRBJ2-7 | NA | TRBV27 | CASYYVQGSPPYF | TGTGCCAGCTATTACGTACAGGGATCGCCCCCATACTTC
NA | TRBJ2-3 | NA | TRBV15 | CATGRGATTDTQYF | TGTGCCACGGGACGAGGGGCTACAACAGATACGCAGTATTTT
NA | TRBJ2-5 | NA | TRBV30 | CAWDGGQGYKETQYF | TGTGCCTGGGACGGGGGGCAGGGTTATAAAGAGACCCAGTACTTC
once | TRBJ2-5 | NA | TRBV7-2 | CAADAGRAETQYF | TGTGCCGCGGACGCGGGAAGGGCGGAGACCCAGTACTTC
NA | TRBJ2-2 | NA | TRBV11-2 | CASSLIQGRGELFF | TGTGCCAGCAGCTTGATCCAGGGGAGGGGGGAGCTGTTTTTT
NA | TRBJ2-1 | NA | TRBV6-5 | CASSQVAGAYNEQFF | TGTGCCAGCAGTCAAGTGGCAGGGGCGTACAATGAGCAGTTCTTC
NA | TRBJ1-1 | NA | TRBV6-5 | CASSLDGEAFF | TGTGCCAGCAGCCTCGACGGAGAAGCTTTCTTT
NA | TRBJ1-1 | NA | TRBV10-3 | CAISDGRTYNTEAFF | TGTGCCATCAGTGATGGGAGGACTTACAACACTGAAGCTTTCTTT
NA | TRBJ2-7 | TRBD2 | TRBV10-3 | CAINWGGESYEQYF | TGTGCCATCAATTGGGGGGGAGAGTCCTACGAGCAGTACTTC
once | TRBJ1-4 | NA | TRBV6-1 | CASRLGANEKLFF | TGTGCCAGCAGACTAGGAGCTAATGAAAAACTGTTTTTT
NA | TRBJ2-1 | NA | TRBV5-1 | CASSRIGGDNEQFF | TGCGCCAGCAGCCGGATAGGGGGTGACAATGAGCAGTTCTTC
NA | TRBJ1-1 | NA | TRBV30 | CASQEGLGTEAFF | TGTGCCTCCCAGGAGGGGCTCGGCACTGAAGCTTTCTTT
NA | TRBJ2-3 | TRBD2 | TRBV29-1 | CSVEGLRGVDTQYF | TGCAGCGTTGAGGGACTCCGGGGGGTAGATACGCAGTATTTT